The clone carrying this T cell receptor beta chain was picked up a small number of times. Its specificity is unknown. Using immunoSEQ multiplex PCR, the repertoire was profiled, and TCRdb retains in-frame clones only, with some absent. This table has over 55,000 clones, over 80% appearing once. This CDR3 region has 15 residues. Germline V CDR1 and CDR2: LNHNV, YYDKDF (reference sequence). The V gene lost 0 bases and the J gene lost 2 bases, with 9 bases spanning the gap. This specimen belongs to a study of OX40 agonist ivuxolimab in advanced cancers. Background on the study: Patients got intravenous ivuxolimab at 0.01 to 10 mg/kg every 2 weeks. Three patients, one with hepatocellular carcinoma and two with cutaneous melanoma, responded partially. Points from the study as a whole: Clonal expansion was seen in CD4+ and CD8+ blood T cells by week 6 at 0.1 to 3.0 mg/kg.

The receptor comes from an adult with an advanced solid tumor such as melanoma, head and neck, liver or kidney cancer. V gene TRBV15 combines with J gene TRBJ2-3, with D maybe TRBD2 (5 bases). The sequences come from CD4+ or CD8+ T cells sorted from blood, collected in a trial of the OX40 agonist ivuxolimab. CDR3 loop: CATSRDAGLTDTQYF. In DNA form, the CDR3 reads TGTGCCACCAGCAGAGATGCGGGCCTCACAGATACGCAGTATTTT.